This T cell receptor beta chain was retrieved from a study of CD8 T cells in ankylosing spondylitis. Generation of TCR beta libraries employed quantitative 5'-RACE incorporating molecular barcodes. TCRdb itself ran the 5' RACE reads through MiXCR, one entry per CDR3 protein. This table has approximately 300,000 distinct CDR3 sequences, 8% appearing once. The CDR3 spans 17 residues. V was pared by 4 bases and J by 2 bases, with 20 bases between. CDR1 is KGHSH, CDR2 LQKENI, per germline. Study results and caveats: Blood from ankylosing spondylitis patients appeared to carry a characteristic eight-variant TCR beta motif. Several of the motif variants were reported before in synovial fluid and blood from reactive arthritis. The authors found the disease-linked clones to be CD8+ and relatively rare in peripheral blood. Significantly higher representation of disease-linked clones was reported for matched ankylosing spondylitis synovial fluid.

This clonotype was seen a handful of times. Its antigen is undetermined. Sequenced sample: blood, either unsorted or a sorted T cell fraction (not recorded which). This TCR derives from a male donor with ankylosing spondylitis. V usage is TRBV18 and J usage is TRBJ1-2; a possible D gene is TRBD1 (5 bases). This chain's CDR3 is CASSHRIGALGNYGYTF. The CDR3 DNA sequence: TGTGCCAGCTCACATCGCATAGGGGCGCTTGGCAACTATGGCTACACCTTC. Full variable domain (rest looked up from reference TRBV18 and TRBJ1-2): NAGVMQNPRHLVRRRGQEARLRCSPMKGHSHVYWYRQLPEEGLKFMVYLQKENIIDESGMPKERFSAEFPKEGPSILRIQQVVRGDSAAYFCASSHRIGALGNYGYTFGSGTRLTVV.